Following are 24 T cell receptor beta chains from one sample sequenced in a study of cytomegalovirus exposure and HLA in healthy donors. It was with 60 Vbeta and 13 Jbeta primers that the PCR ran. Generated by immunoSEQ multiplex PCR, the TCRdb table keeps only in-frame clones and is missing some. The data contain 150,000 to 200,000 clones, around 87% of them singletons. The specimen sequenced was PBMCs. Receptor source: a young woman in good health and CMV-seronegative.

V gene TRBV5-1 combines with J gene TRBJ1-2, with D possibly matching TRBD1 (5 bases). The V gene lost 3 bases and the J gene lost 4 bases, with 28 bases spanning the gap. Germline assignment: CDR1 SGHRS and CDR2 YFSETQ. CDR3 size: 19 residues. The CDR3 reads CASSWGGTDRGSTLYGYTF. DNA for the CDR3: TGCGCCAGCAGCTGGGGAGGGACCGATCGAGGGTCGACCCTCTATGGCTACACCTTC.

This clone was seen a single time. The chain joins TRBV7-6 to TRBJ2-1, with TRBD2 as a possible D gene (7 bases). Germline V gene data show CDR1 as SGHVS and CDR2 as FNYEAQ. Between the trimmed V and J ends, which lost 5 bases and 0 bases, there was a span of 14 bases. The CDR3 runs to 16 residues. The CDR3 region is CASSKRGGDSYNEQFF. The CDR3 region has the DNA TGTGCCAGCAGCAAAAGGGGGGGCGACTCCTACAATGAGCAGTTCTTC.

The rearrangement uses TRBV5-6 and TRBJ1-5; D gene uncertain. Trimming took 3 bases from V and 0 from J, leaving 13 bases between them. The CDR3 consists of 16 residues. Germline V gives CDR1 SGHDT, CDR2 YYEEEE. The CDR3, as DNA: TGTGCCAGCAGCTATTGGTCGGGAGGTAGCAATCAGCCCCAGCATTTT. Its translation is CASSYWSGGSNQPQHF.

The chain links TRBV29-1 to TRBJ2-3, with D tentatively TRBD2 (6 bases). Germline CDR1 SQVTM, CDR2 ANQGSEA. The ends were cut back, 4 bases at V and 0 bases at J, with 8 bases in the middle. The CDR3 length is 13 residues. The CDR3 coding sequence is TGCAGCGTTGCCGGGACTAGCACAGATACGCAGTATTTT. This encodes CSVAGTSTDTQYF.

The chain is built from TRBV7-2 and TRBJ1-1; the D gene is possibly TRBD1 (6 bases). Trimming left V 0 bases short and J 4 bases short, with 12 bases between. CDR1 and CDR2 from the germline V gene are SGHTA and FQGNSA. This CDR3 contains 15 residues. The CDR3 DNA reads TGTGCCAGCAGCTTAGCGACAGGATTGGCCACTGAAGCTTTCTTT. Translation gives CASSLATGLATEAFF.

The V call is TRBV6-1, the J call TRBJ1-2; D gene ambiguous. The CDR3 length is 14 residues. Germline V gene sequence: CDR1 MNHNS, CDR2 SASEGT. Trimming cost V 5 bases and J 2 bases, with 12 bases left between them. CDR3: CASSRGPTNYGYTF. The CDR3 nucleotides are TGTGCCAGCAGTCGGGGTCCCACGAACTATGGCTACACCTTC.

The genes are TRBV6-5 and TRBJ2-7; 8 nucleotides line up with TRBD2. Trimming removed 10 bases from V and 0 bases from J; junction bases left unmatched: 8. Looked up from germline, CDR1 is MNHEY and CDR2 is SVGAGI. The CDR3 length is 14 residues. This chain's CDR3 is CATQRGGPSYEQYF. The CDR3, as DNA: TGTGCCACCCAACGGGGGGGCCCCTCCTACGAGCAGTACTTC.

This sequence joins TRBV18 and TRBJ1-2; 7 bases are shared with TRBD1. V lost 5 bases, J lost 1 base, and 13 bases stayed unmatched. Germline lookup yields CDR1 KGHSH and CDR2 LQKENI. CDR3 length: 17 amino acids. For the CDR3, the DNA is TGTGCCAGCTCAAATACAGGGGACCCCGGTGTTAACTATGGCTACACCTTC. Amino acids: CASSNTGDPGVNYGYTF.

V usage is TRBV5-1 and J usage is TRBJ1-3; D unresolved. The V and J ends lost 4 bases and 2 bases respectively, with 7 bases between them. The CDR3 length is 13 residues. CDR1 and CDR2 (germline): SGHRS, YFSETQ. The CDR3: CASSGQAGNTIYF. As DNA, the CDR3 is TGCGCCAGCAGCGGGCAGGCTGGAAACACCATATATTTT.

V gene TRBV30 combines with J gene TRBJ2-7; 8 bases are shared with TRBD1. The ends lost 8 bases at V and 3 bases at J; junction bases unmatched: 6. This CDR3 region has 12 residues. In germline, CDR1 is GTSNPN, CDR2 SVGIG (reference sequence). The CDR3 is CAQSQGGYEQYF. The CDR3 nucleotides are TGTGCCCAGTCACAGGGGGGCTACGAGCAGTACTTC.

The chain combines TRBV11-3 with TRBJ2-2; TRBD1 aligns across 7 bases. With 7 bases clipped from V and 7 bases from J, the junction kept 3 bases outside the gene matches. The germline V gene encodes CDR1 SGHNT and CDR2 YENEEA. This CDR3 region has 12 residues. The DNA of the CDR3 is TGTGCCAGCAAAGGGGGCTTCGGGGAGCTGTTTTTT. Protein sequence: CASKGGFGELFF.

The chain recombines TRBV27 with TRBJ1-2; D remains unclear. The length of the CDR3 is 15 residues. V lost 0 bases and J lost 2, with 10 bases in between. Germline loops: CDR1 MNHEY, CDR2 SMNVEV (reference sequence). CDR3 in amino acids: CASSLSRAGNYGYTF. The DNA for the CDR3 is TGTGCCAGCAGTTTATCGAGGGCGGGGAACTATGGCTACACCTTC.

The J gene is TRBJ2-4, the V gene TRBV6-5, with D tentatively TRBD2 (6 bases). Germline V gene lookup returns CDR1 MNHEY and CDR2 SVGAGI. V was clipped by 6 bases and J by 0 bases, with 9 bases between them. The CDR3 contains 14 residues. CDR3 nucleotides: TGTGCCAGCAGCGGGGACTTAGCCAAAAACATTCAGTACTTC. The encoded protein is CASSGDLAKNIQYF.

The rearrangement uses TRBV9 and TRBJ2-1, with D possibly being TRBD2 (6 bases). Germline V gene sequence: CDR1 SGDLS, CDR2 YYNGEE. The V end was cut by 0 bases, the J end by 3 bases, with 10 bases between. The CDR3 has 15 residues. CDR3 in amino acids: CASSVGRGGYNEQFF. DNA for the CDR3: TGTGCCAGCAGCGTAGGGAGGGGCGGCTACAATGAGCAGTTCTTC.

The chain is built from TRBV11-3 and TRBJ2-7; tentative D call: TRBD2 (5 bases). V lost 3 bases and J lost 3, with 15 bases in between. This CDR3 has 15 residues. In germline, CDR1 is SGHNT, CDR2 YENEEA. CDR3 residues: CASSLSLVGNYEQYF. The CDR3 nucleotides read TGTGCCAGCAGCTTGTCGCTTGTCGGGAACTACGAGCAGTACTTC.

The V call is TRBV6-5, the J call TRBJ1-1; TRBD1 matches at 9 bases. CDR1 is MNHEY and CDR2 is SVGAGI in the germline V gene. This CDR3 has 15 amino acids. V dropped 4 bases and J dropped 3; count of bases not matched to a gene: 6. The CDR3 region is CASSSSGTGYTEAFF. The CDR3 DNA sequence: TGTGCCAGCAGTTCCTCCGGGACAGGGTACACTGAAGCTTTCTTT.

This rearrangement joins TRBV29-1 to TRBJ1-2; D is unclear. The germline V and J ends were trimmed by 0 bases and 2 bases, with 10 bases remaining between them. Germline loops: CDR1 SQVTM, CDR2 ANQGSEA. The CDR3 extends over 14 amino acids. CDR3 sequence: CSVEDQNTNYGYTF. CDR3 coding DNA: TGCAGCGTTGAAGATCAGAATACAAACTATGGCTACACCTTC.

Comments on this clone: The sample contains more than one DNA sequence encoding this CDR3. The gene calls are TRBV7-2 and TRBJ2-7; 9 bases match TRBD2. The germline gives CDR1 SGHTA, CDR2 FQGNSA. The CDR3 totals 12 residues. With 5 bases clipped from V and 6 bases from J, the junction kept 2 bases outside the gene matches. CDR3: CASSPRGGEQYF. In nucleotides, the CDR3 is TGTGCCAGCAGCCCGCGGGGGGGCGAGCAGTACTTC.

The V and J genes are TRBV6-5 and TRBJ2-1, with D unresolved. Germline-derived CDR1 and CDR2 are MNHEY and SVGAGI. This CDR3 contains 15 residues. The germline V and J ends were trimmed by 4 bases and 6 bases, with 16 bases remaining between them. CDR3 amino acids: CASSSTTGPLNEQFF. The CDR3 DNA is TGTGCCAGCAGTTCTACTACCGGCCCCCTCAATGAGCAGTTCTTC.

The chain links TRBV18 to TRBJ2-1; TRBD1 aligns across 8 bases. V lost 6 bases to trimming and J lost 7 bases; unmatched junction nucleotides: 5. The CDR3 is 13 residues long. Germline CDR1 reads KGHSH; CDR2 reads LQKENI. CDR3 residues: CASSTGEGNEQFF. CDR3 nucleotides: TGTGCCAGCTCGACAGGGGAAGGGAATGAGCAGTTCTTC.

This rearrangement joins TRBV27 to TRBJ2-3; 10 positions match TRBD2. The ends lost 4 bases at V and 7 bases at J; junction bases unmatched: 8. Germline CDR1 is MNHEY and CDR2 is SMNVEV (reference sequence). This CDR3 contains 15 residues. CDR3: CASSSSGGASNTQYF. In DNA, the CDR3 is TGTGCCAGCAGTTCCAGCGGGGGGGCCTCAAATACGCAGTATTTT.

The gene calls are TRBV6-5 and TRBJ2-3, with a possible D match to TRBD2 (5 bases). The V gene lost 7 bases and the J gene lost 3 bases, with 17 bases spanning the gap. Germline CDR1 and CDR2: MNHEY and SVGAGI. The CDR3 loop spans 15 amino acids. CDR3 sequence: CASTSRDPGTDTQYF. As DNA, the CDR3 is TGTGCCAGCACCAGCCGGGATCCCGGGACAGATACGCAGTATTTT.

The rearrangement links TRBV11-3 to TRBJ2-3, with D unclear. The CDR3 consists of 12 residues. V gave up 2 bases and J gave up 6 bases, with 6 bases separating them. From germline, CDR1 is SGHNT and CDR2 YENEEA. The CDR3 is CASSLMRDTQYF. The CDR3 region has the DNA TGTGCCAGCAGCTTAATGCGGGATACGCAGTATTTT.

The chain combines TRBV5-6 with TRBJ2-2; D gene unclear. The V end was cut by 2 bases, the J end by 8 bases, with 10 bases between. Germline values: CDR1 SGHDT, CDR2 YYEEEE. CDR3 length: 13 amino acids. This CDR3 is CASSFPYGGELFF. The CDR3 nucleotides read TGTGCCAGCAGCTTCCCCTATGGTGGGGAGCTGTTTTTT.